This TCR beta chain was retrieved from a study of T cells after yellow fever vaccination. The length of the CDR3 is 13 residues. Germline V gene sequence: CDR1 SGHAT, CDR2 FQNNGV. The trim removed 5 bases at V and 7 bases at J, leaving 2 bases unmatched. This clonotype was seen at least ten times. Antigen unknown. Template-switching 5'RACE yielded the TCR cDNA; a universal primer site and UMIs were added in the process. TCRdb called the 5' RACE reads again in MiXCR, with one record for every CDR3 protein. The sample consists of approximately 300,000 distinct CDR3 sequences, approximately 7% of them appearing once. Study-level findings and limits: Abundant clonotypes from the bulk population could get into FACS-sorted repertoires as contaminants.

Here the sequenced sample was PBMCs, taken more than 35 days after the first yellow fever vaccination. The J gene is TRBJ2-1, the V gene TRBV11-2, with TRBD2 identical over 10 bases. The sequence was obtained from a young man who received the YFV17D yellow fever vaccine. CDR3 DNA: TGTGCCAGCAGCACTAGCGGGGAGAATGAGCAGTTCTTC. Its protein is CASSTSGENEQFF.